These T cell receptor beta chains were read from a single sample in a study of T cells in Graves' hyperthyroidism and ophthalmopathy. In TCRdb, the multiplex PCR reads were re-called with MiXCR into one record per CDR3 protein. The sample lists 500,000 to 600,000 distinct CDR3 sequences; about 45% were seen once. Sequencing input: peripheral blood or thyroid tissue (not recorded which). The receptors originated from an adult woman with Graves' disease, either hyperthyroidism or ophthalmopathy (not recorded which). CDR3s include the opening cysteine and the closing phenylalanine or tryptophan. The D gene is left open where the match is weak. Size is omitted from some rows. Given values are once, few, many or a class for expanded clones.

14 - - TRBJ1-3 TRBV20-1 TGCAGTGCTAGAGAGGGGGGGTACGGAAACACCATATATTTT CSAREGGYGNTIYF
12 - - TRBJ1-4 TRBV12-3/TRBV12-4 TGTGCCAGCAGACCCTCGGGTGAAAAACTGTTTTTT CASRPSGEKLFF
15 many - TRBJ1-5 TRBV7-2 TGTGCCAGCAGCTTTTCGACAGTGAGCAATCAGCCCCAGCATTTT CASSFSTVSNQPQHF
13 many - TRBJ1-1 TRBV3-1 TGTGCCAGCAGCCTCCACGGGGAGGCCGAAGCTTTCTTT CASSLHGEAEAFF
15 many TRBD1 TRBJ1-5 TRBV6-1 TGTGCCAGCAGTGAGGGACAGGGCTGGTATCAGCCCCAGCATTTT CASSEGQGWYQPQHF
14 - TRBD1 TRBJ1-2 TRBV7-3 TGTGCCAGCAGCCAAGCTCCAGGGGGGTATGGCTACACCTTC CASSQAPGGYGYTF
13 many - TRBJ2-7 TRBV20-1 TGCAGTGCTCCCTGGCGGTCCTTCTACGAGCAGTACTTC CSAPWRSFYEQYF
11 many - TRBJ2-2 TRBV6-6 TGTGCCAGCAGTTACGCCGGGGAGCTGTTTTTT CASSYAGELFF
16 - - TRBJ1-6 TRBV25-1 TGTGCCACCATCTCCACGGGGAGGGGGTATCATCCACCCCTCCACTTT CATISTGRGYHPPLHF
16 few TRBD1 TRBJ2-3 TRBV7-2 TGTGCCAGCAGGAGGGACAGATCTAGCCACACAGATACGCAGTATTTT CASRRDRSSHTDTQYF
14 many - TRBJ2-7 TRBV20-1 TGCAGTGCTAGAGAGGCTAGCCAAAACTACGAGCAGTACTTC CSAREASQNYEQYF
15 many TRBD1 TRBJ1-4 TRBV11-2 TGTGCCAGCAGCACGAACAGGGGGCGCTTTGAAAAACTGTTTTTT CASSTNRGRFEKLFF
14 many - TRBJ1-6 TRBV20-1 TGCAGTGCCGCGAGGGGGGGTTTTGGTTCACCCCTCCACTTT CSAARGGFGSPLHF
14 - TRBD1 TRBJ2-7 TRBV2 TGTGCCAGCAGTGATAGACAGGGGCGGTACGAGCAGTACTTC CASSDRQGRYEQYF
16 - TRBD2 TRBJ2-5 TRBV7-2 TGTGCCAGCAGCTTAGGCCTAGCGGGAGGGATGGGGACCCAGTACTTC CASSLGLAGGMGTQYF
13 few - TRBJ2-5 TRBV20-1 TGCAGTGCTAGCGAGGGGAGTTCGGAGACCCAGTACTTC CSASEGSSETQYF
13 - - TRBJ2-7 TRBV7-9 TGTGCCAGCAGCCACCGGGACCCCCTCGAGCAGTACTTC CASSHRDPLEQYF
14 many - TRBJ2-5 TRBV4-1 TGCGCCAGCAGCCAGTCGGGACTGCAAGAGACCCAGTACTTC CASSQSGLQETQYF
13 - - TRBJ2-3 TRBV6-5 TGTGCCAGCAGTTACGAGGGGGCAGATACGCAGTATTTT CASSYEGADTQYF
15 few - TRBJ2-7 TRBV3-1 TGTGCCAGCAGCCATTACCGGGACTTAACCTACGAGCAGTACTTC CASSHYRDLTYEQYF
13 - - TRBJ1-2 TRBV7-3 TGTGCCAGCAGCCCCCTGCAGGGCGATGGCTACACCTTC CASSPLQGDGYTF
15 - - TRBJ2-6 TRBV2 TGTGCCAGCAGTCCCGGGACACCTGGGGCCAACGTCCTGACTTTC CASSPGTPGANVLTF
16 many - TRBJ2-7 TRBV29-1 TGCAGCGTTGAAGCCCCCCGGGGGGCCTCCTACTACGAGCAGTACTTC CSVEAPRGASYYEQYF
13 - - TRBJ2-7 TRBV6-6 TGTGCCAGCAGAACCGCGCCCTTCTACGAGCAGTACTTC CASRTAPFYEQYF
14 - TRBD1 TRBJ1-5 TRBV24-1 TGTGCCACCAGTGGCGCCGGGACAGTTCAGCCCCAGCATTTT CATSGAGTVQPQHF
15 - TRBD2 TRBJ2-5 TRBV10-3 TGTGCCATCAGTGGAAAAGCGGGGGGTGGGGGGACCCAGTACTTC CAISGKAGGGGTQYF
16 many TRBD2 TRBJ2-7 TRBV12-3/TRBV12-4 TGTGCCAGCAGTCCGACGACTAGCGGCCATTCCTACGAGCAGTACTTC CASSPTTSGHSYEQYF